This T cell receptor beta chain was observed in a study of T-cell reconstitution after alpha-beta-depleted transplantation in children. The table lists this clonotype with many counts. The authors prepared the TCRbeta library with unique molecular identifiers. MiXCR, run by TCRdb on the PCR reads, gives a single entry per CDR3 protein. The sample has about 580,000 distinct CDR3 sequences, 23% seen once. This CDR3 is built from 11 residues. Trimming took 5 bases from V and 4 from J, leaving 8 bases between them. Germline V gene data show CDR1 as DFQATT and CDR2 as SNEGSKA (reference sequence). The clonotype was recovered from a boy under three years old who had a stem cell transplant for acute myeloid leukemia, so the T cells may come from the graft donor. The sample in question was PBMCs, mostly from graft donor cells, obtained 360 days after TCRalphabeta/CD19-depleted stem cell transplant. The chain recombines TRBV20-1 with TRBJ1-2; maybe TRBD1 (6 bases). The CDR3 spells CSAQTGYGYTF. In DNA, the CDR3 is TGCAGTGCTCAGACAGGCTATGGCTACACCTTC.